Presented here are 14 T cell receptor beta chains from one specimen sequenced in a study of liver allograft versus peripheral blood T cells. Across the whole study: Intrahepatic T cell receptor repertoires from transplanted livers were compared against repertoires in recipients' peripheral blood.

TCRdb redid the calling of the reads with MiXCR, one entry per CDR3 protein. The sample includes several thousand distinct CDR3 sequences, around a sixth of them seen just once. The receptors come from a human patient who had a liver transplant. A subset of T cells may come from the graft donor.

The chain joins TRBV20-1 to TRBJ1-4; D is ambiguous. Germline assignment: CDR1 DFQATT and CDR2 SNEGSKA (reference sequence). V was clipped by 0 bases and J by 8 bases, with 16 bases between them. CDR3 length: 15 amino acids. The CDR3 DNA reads TGCAGTGCTAGAGATCCGGGCCGACTCGGAGAAAAACTGTTTTTT. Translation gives CSARDPGRLGEKLFF.

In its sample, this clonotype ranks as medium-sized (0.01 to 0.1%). The CDR3 is CASRTPGDEKLFF. DNA of the CDR3: TGTGCCAGCAGAACCCCGGGGGATGAAAAACTGTTTTTT. V gene TRBV6-5 combines with J gene TRBJ1-4, with D perhaps TRBD1 (5 bases). With 6 bases removed from V and 6 bases from J, the gap between germline ends came to 11 bases. CDR3 length: 13 residues. Germline loops: CDR1 MNHEY, CDR2 SVGAGI.

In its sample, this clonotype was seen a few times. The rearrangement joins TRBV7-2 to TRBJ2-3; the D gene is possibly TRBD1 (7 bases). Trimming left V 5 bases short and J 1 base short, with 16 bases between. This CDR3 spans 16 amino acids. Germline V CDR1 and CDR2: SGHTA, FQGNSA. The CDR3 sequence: CASSPGGRYGTDTQYF. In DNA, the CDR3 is TGTGCCAGCAGCCCAGGGGGGAGATACGGCACAGATACGCAGTATTTT.

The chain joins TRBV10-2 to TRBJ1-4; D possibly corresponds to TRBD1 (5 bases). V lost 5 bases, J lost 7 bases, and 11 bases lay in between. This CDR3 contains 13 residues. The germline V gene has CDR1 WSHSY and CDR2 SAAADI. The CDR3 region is CASSPWQGEKLFF. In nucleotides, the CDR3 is TGCGCCAGCAGTCCATGGCAGGGTGAAAAACTGTTTTTT.

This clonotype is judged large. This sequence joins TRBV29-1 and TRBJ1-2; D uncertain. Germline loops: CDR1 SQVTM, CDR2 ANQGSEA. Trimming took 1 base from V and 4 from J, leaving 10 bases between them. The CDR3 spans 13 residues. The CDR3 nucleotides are TGCAGCGTTGAAGCCCCGGGGATCTATGGCTACACCTTC. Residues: CSVEAPGIYGYTF.

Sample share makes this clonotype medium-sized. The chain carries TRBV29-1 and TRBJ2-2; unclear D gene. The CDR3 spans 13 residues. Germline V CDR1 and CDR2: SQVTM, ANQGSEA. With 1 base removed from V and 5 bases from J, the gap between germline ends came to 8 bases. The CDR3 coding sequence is TGCAGCGTTGAAGTAGAGGTAACCGGGGAGCTGTTTTTT. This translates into CSVEVEVTGELFF.

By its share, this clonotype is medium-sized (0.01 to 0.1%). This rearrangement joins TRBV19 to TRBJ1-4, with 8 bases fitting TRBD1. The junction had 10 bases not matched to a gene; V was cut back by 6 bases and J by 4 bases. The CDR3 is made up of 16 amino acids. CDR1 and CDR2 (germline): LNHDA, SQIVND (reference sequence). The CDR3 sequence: CASRPGQAVGNEKLFF. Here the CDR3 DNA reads TGTGCCAGTAGACCGGGACAGGCGGTCGGTAATGAAAAACTGTTTTTT. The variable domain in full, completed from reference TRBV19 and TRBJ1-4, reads DGGITQSPKYLFRKEGQNVTLSCEQNLNHDAMYWYRQDPGQGLRLIYYSQIVNDFQKGDIAEGYSVSREKKESFPLTVTSAQKNPTAFYLCASRPGQAVGNEKLFFGSGTQLSVL.

Here the CDR3 DNA reads TGTGCCAGCAGTTTAACCCTAAATCAGCCCCAGCATTTT. It specifies CASSLTLNQPQHF. V is TRBV12-3 or TRBV12-4 and J is TRBJ1-5; D remains ambiguous. The CDR3 is made up of 13 amino acids. Trimming cost V 2 bases and J 4 bases, with 6 bases left between them.

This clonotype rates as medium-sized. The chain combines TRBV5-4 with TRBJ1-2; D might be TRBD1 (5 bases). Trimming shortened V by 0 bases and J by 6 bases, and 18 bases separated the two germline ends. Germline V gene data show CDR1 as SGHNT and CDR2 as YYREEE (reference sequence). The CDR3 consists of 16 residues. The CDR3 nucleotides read TGTGCCAGCAGCTTGGAGTTGGCTTTAGGCAGGGATGGCTACACCTTC. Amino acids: CASSLELALGRDGYTF.

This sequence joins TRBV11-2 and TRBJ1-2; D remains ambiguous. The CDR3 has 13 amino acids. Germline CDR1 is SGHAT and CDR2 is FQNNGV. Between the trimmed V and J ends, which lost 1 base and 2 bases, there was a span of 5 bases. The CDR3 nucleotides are TGTGCCAGCAGCTTAGGGCAGAACTATGGCTACACCTTC. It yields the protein CASSLGQNYGYTF.

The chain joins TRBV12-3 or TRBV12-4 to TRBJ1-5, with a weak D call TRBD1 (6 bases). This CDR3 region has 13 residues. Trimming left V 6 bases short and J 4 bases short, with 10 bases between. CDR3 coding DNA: TGTGCCAGCAGCCAGGACAGTAATCAGCCCCAGCATTTT. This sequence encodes CASSQDSNQPQHF.

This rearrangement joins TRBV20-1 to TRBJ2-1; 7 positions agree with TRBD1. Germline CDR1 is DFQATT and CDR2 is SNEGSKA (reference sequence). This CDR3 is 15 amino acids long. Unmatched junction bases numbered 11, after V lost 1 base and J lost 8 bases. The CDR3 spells CSARARTGNGHEQFF. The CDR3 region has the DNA TGCAGTGCTAGAGCCCGGACAGGTAACGGACATGAGCAGTTCTTC.

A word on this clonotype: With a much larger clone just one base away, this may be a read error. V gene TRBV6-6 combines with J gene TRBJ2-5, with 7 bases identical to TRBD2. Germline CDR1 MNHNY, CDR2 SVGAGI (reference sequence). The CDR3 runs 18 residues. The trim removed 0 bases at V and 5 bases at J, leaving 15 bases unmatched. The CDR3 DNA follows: TGTGCCAGCAGTTACTCAACGGGGGGACGTGGTTTTCAGGAGACCCAGTACTTC. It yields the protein CASSYSTGGRGFQETQYF.

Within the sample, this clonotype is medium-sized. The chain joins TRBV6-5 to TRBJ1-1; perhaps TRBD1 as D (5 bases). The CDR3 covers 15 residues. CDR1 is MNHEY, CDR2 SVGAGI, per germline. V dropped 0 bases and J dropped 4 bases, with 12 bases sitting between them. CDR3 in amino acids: CASSYSAGSGTEAFF. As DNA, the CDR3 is TGTGCCAGCAGTTACTCCGCAGGGTCTGGCACTGAAGCTTTCTTT.